These 23 T cell receptor beta chains came from one sample sequenced in a study of T cells after yellow fever vaccination. TCRdb recomputed calls from the 5' RACE reads with MiXCR, one row per CDR3 protein. The top ten hold roughly a sixth of the sample, which has 250,000 to 350,000 distinct CDR3 sequences, around 7% seen once. This sample comprised PBMCs, obtained around 45 days after the first yellow fever vaccination. All receptors come from a man between 18 and 35 years old who received the YFV17D yellow fever vaccine.

This clonotype has only a few counts. The chain links TRBV6-1 to TRBJ1-6; D might be TRBD1 (6 bases). This CDR3 region has 14 residues. Trimming pared 10 bases from V and 6 bases from J, leaving 16 bases between. Germline V CDR1 and CDR2: MNHNS, SASEGT. Here the CDR3 reads CATQAGASNSPLHF. The DNA for the CDR3 is TGTGCCACTCAGGCGGGGGCAAGTAATTCACCCCTCCACTTT.

This clonotype was counted a few times. The chain employs TRBV7-9 and TRBJ2-5, with a weak D call TRBD2 (6 bases). Trimming cost V 7 bases and J 5 bases, with 20 bases left between them. CDR1 and CDR2 from the germline V gene are SEHNR and FQNEAQ (reference sequence). The CDR3 runs 15 residues. CDR3 region: CASNPGGTRRETQYF. CDR3 DNA: TGTGCCAGCAACCCCGGGGGAACAAGACGGGAGACCCAGTACTTC.

This clonotype has at least ten counts. This chain connects TRBV7-9 to TRBJ2-5; tentatively, D is TRBD2 (5 bases). The germline CDR1 and CDR2 sequences are SEHNR and FQNEAQ (reference sequence). The CDR3 is 16 residues long. The V end lost 5 bases, the J end lost 5 bases, and 21 bases lay between the germline ends. The CDR3 DNA reads as TGTGCCAGCAGCCCTAGCCGGACCGGGCCTTGGGAGACCCAGTACTTC. It yields the protein CASSPSRTGPWETQYF.

This clonotype appeared a few times. This sequence joins TRBV6-1 and TRBJ1-2; D possibly corresponds to TRBD1 (5 bases). V was shortened by 7 bases and J by 0 bases, with 15 bases between the two germline ends. Germline values: CDR1 MNHNS, CDR2 SASEGT. This CDR3 has 15 amino acids. The CDR3 DNA reads TGTGCCAGCACCCTGGGGGGGGGAGCTAACTATGGCTACACCTTC. Translating it yields CASTLGGGANYGYTF.

This rearrangement joins TRBV7-9 to TRBJ2-3; no reliable D call. Trimming cost V 1 base and J 6 bases, with 8 bases left between them. Looked up from germline, CDR1 is SEHNR and CDR2 is FQNEAQ (reference sequence). This CDR3 has 13 residues. The chain's CDR3 is CASSLETSDTQYF. CDR3 coding DNA: TGTGCCAGCAGCTTAGAGACTTCGGATACGCAGTATTTT.

The chain employs TRBV19 and TRBJ2-3; D is perhaps TRBD1 (6 bases). This CDR3 contains 14 residues. Germline loops: CDR1 LNHDA, CDR2 SQIVND (reference sequence). Trimming stripped 4 bases from V and 2 bases from J, with 10 bases between. CDR3 sequence reads: CASSKDRSTDTQYF. The CDR3 nucleotides read TGTGCCAGTAGTAAAGACAGGTCCACAGATACGCAGTATTTT.

The chain carries TRBV6-2 or TRBV6-3 and TRBJ2-1; 15 positions agree with TRBD2. CDR1 and CDR2 from the germline V gene are MNHEY and SVGEGT. CDR3 length: 18 residues. J lost 7 bases, V lost 4 bases, and 11 bases had no gene match. CDR3 residues: CASSSLIRTSGGENEQFF. The DNA for the CDR3 is TGTGCCAGCAGTTCATTAATCCGGACTAGCGGGGGGGAAAATGAGCAGTTCTTC.

This clonotype was counted a few times. V usage is TRBV7-9 and J usage is TRBJ1-4, with D possibly being TRBD1 (5 bases). Deletions cut 3 bases from V and 8 bases from J, with 19 bases between. Germline V gives CDR1 SEHNR, CDR2 FQNEAQ (reference sequence). The CDR3 contains 16 residues. The CDR3 region has the DNA TGTGCCAGCAGCTTTCCGGACACGGAAGAGGGCGAAAAACTGTTTTTT. It specifies CASSFPDTEEGEKLFF. The variable domain in full, with the rest retrieved from reference TRBV7-9 and TRBJ1-4, is DTGVSQNPRHKITKRGQNVTFRCDPISEHNRLYWYRQTLGQGPEFLTYFQNEAQLEKSRLLSDRFSAERPKGSFSTLEIQRTEQGDSAMYLCASSFPDTEEGEKLFFGSGTQLSVL.

The sample holds a few counts of this clonotype. The J gene is TRBJ2-3, the V gene TRBV20-1; the D is unclear. V was cut by 7 bases and J by 2 bases, with 10 bases left in between. Germline-derived CDR1 and CDR2 are DFQATT and SNEGSKA (reference sequence). This CDR3 contains 12 residues. CDR3 loop: CSVPENTDTQYF. The CDR3 region has the DNA TGCAGTGTTCCGGAAAACACAGATACGCAGTATTTT.

In its sample, this clonotype was seen a few times. The chain couples TRBV5-1 to TRBJ2-7; possible D gene TRBD2, 6 bases. The V end was cut by 2 bases, the J end by 3 bases, with 9 bases between. CDR3 length: 13 residues. Germline V CDR1 and CDR2: SGHRS, YFSETQ. The CDR3 is CASSFTGDYEQYF. The DNA of the CDR3 is TGCGCCAGCAGCTTTACGGGGGACTACGAGCAGTACTTC.

This clonotype was recorded many times. J is TRBJ2-3 and V is TRBV5-1; possibly TRBD2 for D (5 bases). V gave up 2 bases and J gave up 1 base, with 8 bases separating them. Germline CDR1 is SGHRS and CDR2 is YFSETQ. The CDR3 is 14 amino acids. In DNA, the CDR3 is TGCGCCAGCAGCTTCGGGGAAGGCACAGATACGCAGTATTTT. It yields the protein CASSFGEGTDTQYF. Full variable domain (rest looked up from reference TRBV5-1 and TRBJ2-3): KAGVTQTPRYLIKTRGQQVTLSCSPISGHRSVSWYQQTPGQGLQFLFEYFSETQRNKGNFPGRFSGRQFSNSRSEMNVSTLELGDSALYLCASSFGEGTDTQYFGPGTRLTVL.

In this sample, this clonotype turned up many times. The V and J genes are TRBV5-1 and TRBJ2-1; 10 bases agree with TRBD2. The CDR3 is made up of 14 amino acids. The germline gives CDR1 SGHRS, CDR2 YFSETQ. After removal of 4 bases from V and 7 bases from J, the junction contained 5 bases not matched to a gene. Written as DNA, the CDR3 is TGCGCCAGCAGCACGCTAGCGGGGGATAATGAGCAGTTCTTC. Protein: CASSTLAGDNEQFF.

The chain employs TRBV12-3 or TRBV12-4 and TRBJ2-1; D remains unclear. Between the trimmed V and J ends, which lost 4 bases and 2 bases, there was a span of 12 bases. This CDR3 is 15 amino acids long. CDR3 in DNA: TGTGCCAGCAGTTCCCCGCACCCTGCCTACAATGAGCAGTTCTTC. Its protein product is CASSSPHPAYNEQFF.

This clonotype was counted a few times. V and J are TRBV6-2 or TRBV6-3 and TRBJ1-2; 7 positions agree with TRBD1. Trimming took 6 bases from V and 2 from J; bases not matched to a gene: 12. The CDR3 runs to 16 residues. Germline CDR1 and CDR2: MNHEY and SVGEGT. The CDR3 nucleotides are TGTGCCAGCAGATACGCTGGACAGGCGGAAAACTATGGCTACACCTTC. The encoded protein is CASRYAGQAENYGYTF.

The rearrangement joins TRBV5-6 to TRBJ2-5, with D perhaps being TRBD1 or TRBD2 (5 bases each). V gave up 4 bases and J gave up 5 bases, with 18 bases separating them. CDR1 and CDR2 from the germline V gene are SGHDT and YYEEEE. The CDR3 contains 15 residues. The DNA for the CDR3 is TGTGCCAGCAGCAACGAAAGGGACGGGTCGGAGACCCAGTACTTC. It encodes CASSNERDGSETQYF.

The chain combines TRBV30 with TRBJ2-5; 9 bases are shared with TRBD1. Germline assignment: CDR1 GTSNPN and CDR2 SVGIG (reference sequence). The length of the CDR3 is 13 residues. The J segment lost 3 bases and the V segment lost 3 bases, leaving 2 bases of the junction unmatched. CDR3 sequence reads: CAWSGTGKETQYF. The CDR3 nucleotides are TGTGCCTGGAGCGGGACAGGGAAAGAGACCCAGTACTTC.

V gene TRBV4-1 combines with J gene TRBJ2-3; D not certain. V lost 1 base and J lost 2, with 7 bases in between. Looked up from germline, CDR1 is MGHRA and CDR2 is YSYEKL. This CDR3 region has 14 residues. Written as DNA, the CDR3 is TGCGCCAGCAGCCAAGCGGTCTACACAGATACGCAGTATTTT. This sequence encodes CASSQAVYTDTQYF.

As for this clonotype: A much larger clone sits a single nucleotide away, making a read error possible. V and J are TRBV7-9 and TRBJ2-1; D assignment may be TRBD1 or TRBD2 (5 bases each). This CDR3 is built from 14 residues. CDR1 is SEHNR, CDR2 FQNEAQ, per germline (reference sequence). The DNA of the CDR3 is TGTGCCAGCATCTTAGGGACCGCCTACAATGAGCAGTTCTTC. Protein: CASILGTAYNEQFF.

This chain connects TRBV7-6 to TRBJ2-1; TRBD1 or TRBD2 may be the D gene (5 bases each). The CDR3 runs 14 residues. Trimming left V 5 bases short and J 5 bases short, with 13 bases between. Germline V gene sequence: CDR1 SGHVS, CDR2 FNYEAQ. The CDR3 loop is CASSAWGSDNEQFF. The DNA for the CDR3 is TGTGCCAGCAGCGCCTGGGGGAGTGACAATGAGCAGTTCTTC.

This clonotype was seen more than once but under ten times. The rearrangement links TRBV30 to TRBJ1-1, with D uncertain. Germline lookup yields CDR1 GTSNPN and CDR2 SVGIG (reference sequence). CDR3 length: 11 residues. V was pared by 2 bases and J by 7 bases, with 8 bases between. The CDR3 nucleotides read TGTGCCTGGAGTTTTGTGGGTGAAGCTTTCTTT. This encodes CAWSFVGEAFF.

The chain uses TRBV27 and TRBJ1-6; D ambiguous. Germline V gene sequence: CDR1 MNHEY, CDR2 SMNVEV (reference sequence). The CDR3 loop spans 14 amino acids. Trimming left V 2 bases short and J 7 bases short, with 9 bases between. The CDR3 sequence: CASSLVTINSPLHF. In DNA form, the CDR3 reads TGTGCCAGCAGTTTAGTAACGATAAATTCACCCCTCCACTTT.

The sample holds many counts of this clonotype. The chain combines TRBV14 with TRBJ2-2, with D hard to call. Germline values: CDR1 SGHDN, CDR2 FVKESK. This CDR3 has 13 residues. Trimming left V 4 bases short and J 3 bases short, with 6 bases between. The CDR3 sequence: CASSPQDTGELFF. The DNA for the CDR3 is TGTGCCAGCAGCCCCCAGGACACCGGGGAGCTGTTTTTT.

This sequence joins TRBV11-2 and TRBJ2-3; D gene unclear. V shed 5 bases and J shed 1 base, with 16 bases lying between them. The CDR3 has 16 amino acids. Germline V gene sequence: CDR1 SGHAT, CDR2 FQNNGV. CDR3 coding DNA: TGTGCCAGCAGCCCCCGACCTAGTACGGGCACAGATACGCAGTATTTT. Amino acid sequence: CASSPRPSTGTDTQYF.